Listed below are T cell receptor beta chains from one sample, sequenced in a study of read filtering for tumor transcriptome and immune sequencing. From the reads, TCRdb called clonotypes with MiXCR, one entry per CDR3 protein. The repertoire holds about 28,000 distinct CDR3 sequences, with about 15% as singletons. Sample: a population of CD138-negative cells sorted from bone marrow. The source of these receptors is a donor at least 40 years old with multiple myeloma. Both conserved end residues are part of each CDR3. Fields, in order: D gene, V gene, J gene, clone size, CDR3 DNA, CDR3 protein. A D gene is named only where the DNA matches it firmly. Clone sizes are shown as once, few, many, or a class for an expanded clone.

>NA|TRBV19|TRBJ2-5|few
TGTGCCAGTAGTCCGGGATTCGTCCAAGAGACCCAGTACTTC
CASSPGFVQETQYF
>TRBD1|TRBV5-1|TRBJ2-7|few
TGCGCCAGCAGCCTCTCGACAGGGGACTCCTACGAGCAGTACTTC
CASSLSTGDSYEQYF
>TRBD1|TRBV5-1|TRBJ2-3|many
TGCGCCAGCAGCCCGGGACAGGGGAGGATAGATACGCAGTATTTT
CASSPGQGRIDTQYF
>TRBD2|TRBV30|TRBJ2-3|many
TGTGCAGGGACTAGCGGGCCAGATACGCAGTATTTT
CAGTSGPDTQYF
>NA|TRBV5-4|TRBJ1-2|many
TGTGCCAGCAGCCCTGGTGGGGGACTAGCTCATGGCTACACCTTC
CASSPGGGLAHGYTF
>NA|TRBV7-2|TRBJ2-3|many
TGTGCCAGCAGCTTCCAGGCGTCCAGCGCAGATACGCAGTATTTT
CASSFQASSADTQYF
>TRBD2|TRBV18|TRBJ2-7|many
TGTGCCAGCTCAGGGACAGAAATGGGACTAGCGCCCTACGAGCAGTACTTC
CASSGTEMGLAPYEQYF
>NA|TRBV5-1|TRBJ1-6|many
TGCGCCAGCAGCCCCTATGCTGCAGGGGTGAATTCACCCCTCCACTTT
CASSPYAAGVNSPLHF
>TRBD1|TRBV12-3/TRBV12-4|TRBJ1-1|many
TGTGCCAGCAGTTCCAGGACAGGGAGAACTGAAGCTTTCTTT
CASSSRTGRTEAFF
>TRBD1|TRBV28|TRBJ2-6|many
TGTGCCAGCAGTCCGGGACAGGGGTTTTCATTCGCTGGGGCCAACGTCCTGACTTTC
CASSPGQGFSFAGANVLTF